Following are 31 T cell receptor beta chains from one sample sequenced in a study of blood T cell repertoires in COVID-19. Generated by immunoSEQ multiplex PCR, the TCRdb table keeps only in-frame clones and is missing some. Of under 250,000 clones in the sample, over 70% were seen once. Sample: PBMCs or T cells enriched from blood (not recorded which). Receptors were obtained from a woman aged 35 to 49 who had been exposed to COVID-19.

The V gene is TRBV7-3, the J gene TRBJ2-2; a weak D match, TRBD2 (6 bases). Germline V gene data show CDR1 as SGHTA and CDR2 as FQGTGA. The CDR3 is made up of 13 amino acids. Trimming pared 5 bases from V and 6 bases from J, leaving 10 bases between. The CDR3 sequence: CASSPRDSGELFF. In nucleotides, the CDR3 is TGTGCCAGCAGCCCCAGGGACTCCGGGGAGCTGTTTTTT.

This clone is a singleton in its sample. J is TRBJ2-1 and V is TRBV20-1, with D tentatively TRBD1 (5 bases). Germline loops: CDR1 DFQATT, CDR2 SNEGSKA (reference sequence). The CDR3 has 11 residues. V gave up 5 bases and J gave up 8 bases, with 10 bases separating them. The CDR3 DNA follows: TGCAGTGCTCGCCAGGGCCATGAGCAGTTCTTC. Translated, it gives CSARQGHEQFF.

V usage is TRBV19 and J usage is TRBJ1-2; D remains ambiguous. The CDR3 spans 13 residues. The germline V gene encodes CDR1 LNHDA and CDR2 SQIVND (reference sequence). Trimming left V 5 bases short and J 5 bases short, with 12 bases between. CDR3 DNA sequence: TGTGCCAGTAGTTTCGGGATCACATATGGCTACACCTTC. Residues: CASSFGITYGYTF.

The chain has TRBV7-9 and TRBJ2-7, with TRBD1 identical over 7 bases. The germline CDR1 and CDR2 sequences are SEHNR and FQNEAQ (reference sequence). The junction had 3 bases not matched to a gene; V was cut back by 5 bases and J by 2 bases. This CDR3 region has 13 residues. CDR3 DNA sequence: TGTGCCAGCAGCCGCGGACAGGCCTACGAGCAGTACGTC. This translates into CASSRGQAYEQYV.

The rearrangement links TRBV7-2 to TRBJ2-3; 8 nucleotides match TRBD2. Germline V CDR1 and CDR2: SGHTA, FQGNSA. Trimming at V came to 8 bases and at J to 4 bases, leaving 11 bases not matched to a gene. This CDR3 spans 15 amino acids. The CDR3 DNA is TGTGCCAGCTCCCCAGCGGGAGTCCGGGCAGATACGCAGTATTTT. Its translation: CASSPAGVRADTQYF.

This sequence joins TRBV7-2 and TRBJ2-3; no clear D. This CDR3 is built from 12 residues. V was cut by 2 bases and J by 4 bases, with 4 bases left in between. The germline V gene has CDR1 SGHTA and CDR2 FQGNSA. The CDR3 protein is CASSLSSDTQYF. CDR3 DNA sequence: TGTGCCAGCAGCTTATCTTCAGATACGCAGTATTTT. The full variable domain, in which reference TRBV7-2 and TRBJ2-3 provide the parts outside the CDR3, is GAGVSQSPSNKVTEKGKDVELRCDPISGHTALYWYRQSLGQGLEFLIYFQGNSAPDKSGLPSDRFSAERTGGSVSTLTIQRTQQEDSAVYLCASSLSSDTQYFGPGTRLTVL.

The chain employs TRBV15 and TRBJ1-5; D gene unclear. Trimming removed 8 bases from V and 1 base from J, with 12 bases in between. The CDR3 length is 14 residues. In germline, CDR1 is LNHNV, CDR2 YYDKDF (reference sequence). CDR3 amino acids: CATETAPSNQPQHF. The CDR3 bases are TGTGCCACCGAAACAGCACCGAGCAATCAGCCCCAGCATTTT.

This chain joins TRBV28 and TRBJ2-4; D is unresolved. The CDR3 extends over 13 amino acids. Trimming pared 7 bases from V and 0 bases from J, leaving 7 bases between. The germline gives CDR1 MDHEN, CDR2 SYDVKM. CDR3 coding DNA: TGTGCCAGCAACCGAGTAGCCAAAAACATTCAGTACTTC. It encodes CASNRVAKNIQYF.

V gene TRBV2 combines with J gene TRBJ1-1, with D maybe TRBD1 (5 bases). The CDR3 contains 13 residues. Germline CDR1 SNHLY, CDR2 FYNNEI. V shed 6 bases and J shed 2 bases, with 10 bases lying between them. The CDR3 DNA is TGTGCCAGCAGCCAGGACACCAACACTGAAGCTTTCTTT. Its translation is CASSQDTNTEAFF. The variable domain in full, completed from reference TRBV2 and TRBJ1-1, reads EPEVTQTPSHQVTQMGQEVILRCVPISNHLYFYWYRQILGQKVEFLVSFYNNEISEKSEIFDDQFSVERPDGSNFTLKIRSTKLEDSAMYFCASSQDTNTEAFFGQGTRLTVV.

J is TRBJ1-1 and V is TRBV12-3 or TRBV12-4, with D uncertain. The CDR3 spans 12 residues. The V gene lost 3 bases and the J gene lost 10 bases, with 12 bases spanning the gap. The DNA of the CDR3 is TGTGCCAGCAGTTTGATCAGCGGAGGAGCTTTCTTT. Protein sequence: CASSLISGGAFF.

The chain is built from TRBV6-5 and TRBJ2-5; D is unresolved. V was pared by 0 bases and J by 4 bases, with 12 bases between. This CDR3 spans 15 amino acids. Germline V gene lookup returns CDR1 MNHEY and CDR2 SVGAGI. Here the CDR3 DNA reads TGTGCCAGCAGTTACTCTTACTCGATCGGAGAGACCCAGTACTTC. As protein: CASSYSYSIGETQYF.

The J gene is TRBJ2-5, the V gene TRBV20-1; 11 nucleotides line up with TRBD1. The CDR3 extends over 14 amino acids. Looked up from germline, CDR1 is DFQATT and CDR2 is SNEGSKA (reference sequence). With V trimmed by 3 bases and J by 4 bases, 4 bases remained unmatched. CDR3 sequence: CSASRGTGGETQYF. In DNA form, the CDR3 reads TGCAGTGCTAGTAGGGGGACAGGGGGAGAGACCCAGTACTTC.

The genes are TRBV5-4 and TRBJ2-5, with 7 bases lining up with TRBD2. J lost 2 bases, V lost 4 bases, and 8 bases had no gene match. This CDR3 has 15 residues. Germline V gene data show CDR1 as SGHNT and CDR2 as YYREEE (reference sequence). The CDR3 here is CASSGPAGTQETQYF. CDR3 nucleotide sequence: TGTGCCAGCAGCGGCCCAGCGGGGACTCAAGAGACCCAGTACTTC.

The CDR3 sequence is CASRSDRGSPLHF. The CDR3 DNA sequence: TGTGCCAGCAGGTCAGACAGGGGCTCACCCCTCCACTTT. This chain joins TRBV28 and TRBJ1-6, with 8 bases that match TRBD1. The junction had 5 bases not matched to a gene; V was cut back by 6 bases and J by 10 bases. Germline V lookup: CDR1 MDHEN, CDR2 SYDVKM. CDR3 length equals 13 residues.

The chain combines TRBV2 with TRBJ1-2; TRBD1 is a possible D gene (6 bases). Trimming shortened V by 9 bases and J by 2 bases, and 19 bases separated the two germline ends. CDR1 and CDR2 from the germline V gene are SNHLY and FYNNEI. The CDR3 is 15 amino acids. The CDR3 DNA is TGTGCCAGTTCAGGGGCTTTGGGCGGAAACTATGGCTACACCTTC. The encoded protein is CASSGALGGNYGYTF.

V is TRBV19 and J is TRBJ1-2; the D is unclear. CDR3 length: 13 residues. In germline, CDR1 is LNHDA, CDR2 SQIVND (reference sequence). V was cut by 1 base and J by 4 bases, with 7 bases left in between. The CDR3 sequence: CASSIGLGYGYTF. In DNA, the CDR3 is TGTGCCAGTAGTATAGGGCTAGGCTATGGCTACACCTTC. Variable domain in full (rest from reference TRBV19 and TRBJ1-2): DGGITQSPKYLFRKEGQNVTLSCEQNLNHDAMYWYRQDPGQGLRLIYYSQIVNDFQKGDIAEGYSVSREKKESFPLTVTSAQKNPTAFYLCASSIGLGYGYTFGSGTRLTVV.

The rearrangement uses TRBV6-2 or TRBV6-3 and TRBJ1-6, with D possibly being TRBD1 (5 bases). Germline CDR1 and CDR2: MNHEY and SVGEGT. The CDR3 sequence is 14 residues long. The ends were cut back, 5 bases at V and 9 bases at J, with 14 bases in the middle. The CDR3 DNA is TGTGCCAGCAGTGACGACCCAGGGATTTCACCCCTCCACTTT. Its translation: CASSDDPGISPLHF.

There are a few counts of this clone. V usage is TRBV28 and J usage is TRBJ1-2, with 11 bases that match TRBD1. The J segment lost 6 bases and the V segment lost 6 bases, leaving 15 bases of the junction unmatched. The CDR3 contains 17 residues. The germline V gene has CDR1 MDHEN and CDR2 SYDVKM. CDR3 coding DNA: TGTGCCAGCAGCACATCCGGGACAGGGGGAGGGGAAAATGGCTACACCTTC. Protein sequence: CASSTSGTGGGENGYTF.

This clone was found a few times. V and J are TRBV5-4 and TRBJ2-7; 8 nucleotides match TRBD2. Trimming took 4 bases from V and 6 from J; bases not matched to a gene: 15. This CDR3 is 16 amino acids long. The germline gives CDR1 SGHNT, CDR2 YYREEE (reference sequence). For the CDR3, the DNA is TGTGCCAGCAGCCCTTCGGGGGGGCGTATTCTTGGCGAGCAGTACGTC. Translation: CASSPSGGRILGEQYV.

The V gene is TRBV27, the J gene TRBJ1-6; 7 bases line up with TRBD1. V was pared by 6 bases and J by 4 bases, with 9 bases of the junction left unmatched. The length of the CDR3 is 16 residues. CDR1 is MNHEY, CDR2 SMNVEV, per germline (reference sequence). DNA of the CDR3: TGTGCCAGCAGCCGAACCGGGACAGTTTATAATTCACCCCTCCACTTT. Protein product: CASSRTGTVYNSPLHF.

This chain links TRBV5-8 with TRBJ1-3; D possibly corresponds to TRBD1 (5 bases). V was clipped by 0 bases and J by 5 bases, with 12 bases between them. CDR3 length: 15 amino acids. CDR1 SGHTS and CDR2 YDEGEE come from the germline V gene. The CDR3 DNA reads TGTGCCAGCAGCTTGGTGGGGCGGACGAGAAACACCATATATTTT. It encodes CASSLVGRTRNTIYF.

The chain employs TRBV6-1 and TRBJ1-1, with 9 bases that match TRBD1. V was pared by 3 bases and J by 4 bases, with 6 bases of the junction left unmatched. Per germline, CDR1 MNHNS and CDR2 SASEGT. This CDR3 spans 15 amino acids. The CDR3 spells CASSEPGQGLTEAFF. The CDR3 region has the DNA TGTGCCAGCAGTGAGCCGGGACAGGGACTCACTGAAGCTTTCTTT.

This clone was observed once. The chain joins TRBV30 to TRBJ1-3; D remains unclear. This CDR3 comprises 11 residues. Germline V gene data show CDR1 as GTSNPN and CDR2 as SVGIG (reference sequence). V was trimmed by 2 bases and J by 5 bases, leaving 4 bases between them. The DNA of the CDR3 is TGTGCCTGGAGTCTTCGAAACACCATATATTTT. It codes for CAWSLRNTIYF.

The rearrangement uses TRBV10-3 and TRBJ2-2, with D possibly TRBD1 on 6 matching bases. Per the germline V gene, CDR1 is ENHRY and CDR2 is SYGVKD. The ends were cut back, 6 bases at V and 0 bases at J, with 8 bases in the middle. The CDR3 runs 14 residues. CDR3 coding DNA: TGTGCCATCAGGGGACAACCGAACACCGGGGAGCTGTTTTTT. It codes for CAIRGQPNTGELFF.

This clone was seen only once. This chain links TRBV6-2 or TRBV6-3 with TRBJ1-2; 9 bases match TRBD1. The CDR3 has 15 amino acids. The junction had 6 bases not matched to a gene; V was cut back by 3 bases and J by 4 bases. The V gene's germline CDR1 is MNHEY and CDR2 SVGEGT. The CDR3 region has the DNA TGTGCCAGCAGTTATGGGACAGGGCCAACCTATGGCTACACCTTC. Translation gives CASSYGTGPTYGYTF.

With regard to this clone: This CDR3 is also generated by other DNA sequences in the sample. This chain links TRBV30 with TRBJ1-2; 7 bases map to TRBD1. Germline loops: CDR1 GTSNPN, CDR2 SVGIG (reference sequence). CDR3 size: 14 residues. The V and J ends lost 1 base and 0 bases, in that order; junction bases with no gene match: 2. CDR3 bases: TGTGCCTGGAGTGGAACAGGGGCTAACTATGGCTACACCTTC. This encodes CAWSGTGANYGYTF.

This chain connects TRBV4-2 to TRBJ1-2; 7 positions agree with TRBD1. The V and J ends lost 1 base and 8 bases, in that order; junction bases with no gene match: 4. Germline CDR1 is LGHNA and CDR2 is YNFKEQ. The CDR3 is 13 amino acids. DNA for the CDR3: TGTGCCAGCAGCCAAGCTCAGGGGGACGGCTACACCTTC. Its translation: CASSQAQGDGYTF.

The chain is built from TRBV11-2 and TRBJ1-1; no clear D. The CDR3 spans 13 residues. Per the germline V gene, CDR1 is SGHAT and CDR2 is FQNNGV. V gave up 2 bases and J gave up 4 bases, with 8 bases separating them. CDR3 DNA sequence: TGTGCCAGCAGCTTACGGGAGGTCACTGAAGCTTTCTTT. This gives the protein CASSLREVTEAFF.

The chain carries TRBV10-2 and TRBJ1-1, with D maybe TRBD1 (6 bases). This CDR3 is 13 amino acids long. Germline V gene sequence: CDR1 WSHSY, CDR2 SAAADI. The CDR3 region has the DNA TGCGCGGCGACAGGTCTAGCGAACACTGAAGCTTTCTTT. Protein product: CAATGLANTEAFF.

The gene calls are TRBV14 and TRBJ1-4, with TRBD1 matching 9 bases. CDR1 and CDR2 from the germline V gene are SGHDN and FVKESK. The CDR3 is 17 amino acids. The J segment lost 5 bases and the V segment lost 2 bases, leaving 9 bases of the junction unmatched. This chain's CDR3 is CASSQLLLGQGNEKLFF. The CDR3 DNA sequence: TGTGCCAGCAGCCAACTACTTTTGGGACAGGGAAATGAAAAACTGTTTTTT.

The chain has TRBV7-8 and TRBJ2-3; 7 nucleotides line up with TRBD2. The CDR3 has 16 residues. Germline V gives CDR1 SGHVS, CDR2 FQNEAQ. The J segment lost 2 bases and the V segment lost 0 bases, leaving 5 bases of the junction unmatched. The CDR3 is CASSLAPGGFTDTQYF. The CDR3 DNA sequence: TGTGCCAGCAGCTTAGCTCCGGGAGGTTTCACAGATACGCAGTATTTT.